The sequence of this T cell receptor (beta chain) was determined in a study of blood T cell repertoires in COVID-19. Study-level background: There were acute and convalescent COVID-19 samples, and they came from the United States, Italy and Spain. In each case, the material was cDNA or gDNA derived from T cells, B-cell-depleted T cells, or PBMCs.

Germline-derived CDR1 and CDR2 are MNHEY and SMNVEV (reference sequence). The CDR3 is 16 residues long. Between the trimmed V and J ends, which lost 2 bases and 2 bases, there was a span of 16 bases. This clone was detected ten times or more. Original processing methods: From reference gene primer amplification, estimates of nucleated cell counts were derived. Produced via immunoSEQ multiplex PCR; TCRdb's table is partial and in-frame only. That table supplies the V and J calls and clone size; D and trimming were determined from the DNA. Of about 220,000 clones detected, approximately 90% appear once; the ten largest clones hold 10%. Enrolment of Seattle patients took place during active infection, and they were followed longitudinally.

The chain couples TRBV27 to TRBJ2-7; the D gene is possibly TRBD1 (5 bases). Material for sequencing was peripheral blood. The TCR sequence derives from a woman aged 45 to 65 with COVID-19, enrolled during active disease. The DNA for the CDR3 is TGTGCCAGCAGTTTACAAGCAGGGTATGTTGCCTACGAGCAGTACTTC. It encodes CASSLQAGYVAYEQYF.